The next 22 T cell receptor beta chains were all read from a single sample in a study of blood T cells in healthy people across ages. The second PCR ran roughly 7 to 11 cycles with a sample-barcoded 5' primer and J-beta primers. TCRdb independently ran MiXCR on the 5' RACE reads; one entry per CDR3 protein. The table has some 700,000 distinct CDR3 sequences, roughly 44% seen once. The specimen was blood. Every receptor here comes from a woman in her sixties in good health.

In its sample, this clonotype was seen many times. CDR3 residues: CASSQVLAGAPYEQYF. DNA for the CDR3: TGTGCCAGCAGCCAAGTTTTAGCGGGAGCCCCCTACGAGCAGTACTTC. The chain is built from TRBV4-2 and TRBJ2-7; 9 positions match TRBD2. With V trimmed by 1 base and J by 2 bases, 6 bases remained unmatched. CDR3 length: 16 amino acids. Germline CDR1 and CDR2: LGHNA and YNFKEQ.

The chain employs TRBV6-1 and TRBJ1-4, with D perhaps TRBD1 (5 bases). The CDR3 totals 15 residues. Trimming removed 8 bases at V and 7 bases at J, with 20 bases between. Germline CDR1 reads MNHNS; CDR2 reads SASEGT. This chain's CDR3 is CASQRWGIGAEKLFF. DNA for the CDR3: TGTGCCAGCCAGCGATGGGGGATTGGCGCTGAAAAACTGTTTTTT.

V and J are TRBV5-1 and TRBJ2-1; 7 bases are a match to TRBD1. The CDR3 length is 15 residues. The germline V gene encodes CDR1 SGHRS and CDR2 YFSETQ. The trim removed 4 bases at V and 13 bases at J, leaving 17 bases unmatched. CDR3 bases: TGCGCCAGCAGCCCCGACAGGGTAGGGCAAGAGACCCAGTTCTTC. Its translation: CASSPDRVGQETQFF.

This clonotype has just a few counts. The J gene is TRBJ2-3, the V gene TRBV2, with D uncertain. There are 14 residues in the CDR3. Germline CDR1 reads SNHLY; CDR2 reads FYNNEI. V lost 10 bases and J lost 2, with 16 bases in between. CDR3 sequence (DNA): TGTGCCAACACCTGGATATCCGACACAGATACGCAGTATTTT. It specifies CANTWISDTDTQYF.

The rearrangement joins TRBV29-1 to TRBJ2-1; D unresolved. The V gene's germline CDR1 is SQVTM and CDR2 ANQGSEA. Trimming stripped 4 bases from V and 8 bases from J, with 12 bases between. This CDR3 is built from 12 residues. The CDR3 sequence: CSVAQTGDEQFF. The CDR3, as DNA: TGCAGCGTTGCCCAGACTGGGGATGAGCAGTTCTTC.

This clonotype was counted a few times. The CDR3 DNA reads as TGTGCCAGCAGCGTTAGGGACAACGGCCTCTATGGCTACACCTTC. Translating gives CASSVRDNGLYGYTF. This chain joins TRBV9 and TRBJ1-2; D is perhaps TRBD1 (6 bases). The ends were cut back, 2 bases at V and 4 bases at J, with 15 bases in the middle. In germline, CDR1 is SGDLS, CDR2 YYNGEE. The CDR3 is 15 residues long.

This clonotype was seen more than once but under ten times. The chain couples TRBV2 to TRBJ2-1, with 11 nucleotides matching TRBD2. Unmatched junction bases numbered 7, after V lost 7 bases and J lost 5 bases. The germline V gene has CDR1 SNHLY and CDR2 FYNNEI. There are 15 residues in the CDR3. The CDR3 DNA reads TGTGCCAGCACCCGAGGGACTAGCGGCAACAATGAGCAGTTCTTC. It is translated as CASTRGTSGNNEQFF.

The sample holds one count of this clonotype. This CDR3 is CAGNSGQETQYF. The CDR3 bases are TGTGCCGGGAACTCCGGTCAAGAGACCCAGTACTTC. The rearrangement uses TRBV30 and TRBJ2-5; D unresolved. Germline V gene data show CDR1 as GTSNPN and CDR2 as SVGIG (reference sequence). V was cut by 8 bases and J by 2 bases, with 12 bases left in between. The CDR3 has 12 amino acids.

This chain links TRBV2 with TRBJ2-3, with TRBD2 as a possible D gene (5 bases). The germline gives CDR1 SNHLY, CDR2 FYNNEI. Trimming took 6 bases from V and 2 from J, leaving 15 bases between them. The CDR3 covers 15 residues. The CDR3 DNA sequence: TGTGCCAGCAGATCGGACTTACTCTCCACAGATACGCAGTATTTT. It codes for CASRSDLLSTDTQYF. Together with reference TRBV2 and TRBJ2-3, the CDR3 gives the full variable domain: EPEVTQTPSHQVTQMGQEVILRCVPISNHLYFYWYRQILGQKVEFLVSFYNNEISEKSEIFDDQFSVERPDGSNFTLKIRSTKLEDSAMYFCASRSDLLSTDTQYFGPGTRLTVL.

This clonotype was detected a few times. The chain links TRBV27 to TRBJ2-1, with unresolved D. Trimming pared 5 bases from V and 10 bases from J, leaving 12 bases between. CDR1 is MNHEY and CDR2 is SMNVEV in the germline V gene (reference sequence). This CDR3 is built from 12 residues. The CDR3, as DNA: TGTGCCAGCAGTCGCCCGTTTGGCGAGCAGTTCTTC. It translates to CASSRPFGEQFF.

CDR3 DNA: TGCGCCAGCAGCTGGGGACTAGATTACAATGAGCAGTTCTTC. It yields the protein CASSWGLDYNEQFF. The gene calls are TRBV5-1 and TRBJ2-1; 8 positions agree with TRBD2. CDR3 size: 14 residues. Trimming removed 3 bases from V and 4 bases from J; junction bases left unmatched: 3. The V gene's germline CDR1 is SGHRS and CDR2 YFSETQ.

Worth noting for this clonotype: Being one base from a much bigger clone, this may be a read error. CDR3 in amino acids: CASSAGLDHDEQFF. The CDR3 coding sequence is TGTGCCAGCAGCGCTGGACTAGATCACGATGAGCAGTTCTTC. This chain joins TRBV7-3 and TRBJ2-1, with TRBD2 identical over 7 bases. The CDR3 consists of 14 residues. Unmatched junction bases numbered 9, after V lost 5 bases and J lost 8 bases. The germline V gene has CDR1 SGHTA and CDR2 FQGTGA.

The chain recombines TRBV6-2 or TRBV6-3 with TRBJ2-2, with 10 nucleotides matching TRBD2. From germline, CDR1 is MNHEY and CDR2 SVGEGT. J was trimmed by 4 bases and V by 7 bases; bases with no gene match: 9. The CDR3 runs 16 residues. The CDR3 DNA reads TGTGCCAGCATTCGACTAGCGGGTCTCGGCACCGGGGAGCTGTTTTTT. Protein: CASIRLAGLGTGELFF.

Turning to this clonotype: A much larger clone lies a single base off, so this may be a read error. This chain joins TRBV5-1 and TRBJ2-5; D possibly matches TRBD1 or TRBD2 (5 bases each). The V gene's germline CDR1 is SGHRS and CDR2 YFSETQ. This CDR3 region has 15 residues. Trimming removed 4 bases from V and 3 bases from J, with 16 bases in between. The chain's CDR3 is CASSGSRDDKETQYF. As DNA, the CDR3 is TGCGCCAGCAGCGGTAGCCGGGACGACAAAGAGACCCAGTACTTC.

This clonotype was detected a few times. This chain joins TRBV10-3 and TRBJ1-5; 8 bases map to TRBD1. V lost 3 bases, J lost 4 bases, and 8 bases stayed unmatched. From germline, CDR1 is ENHRY and CDR2 SYGVKD. CDR3 size: 16 residues. The CDR3 DNA reads as TGTGCCATCAGTGAAGGACGACAGGGGATGAATCAGCCCCAGCATTTT. Protein: CAISEGRQGMNQPQHF.

V gene TRBV20-1 combines with J gene TRBJ2-1; TRBD2 matches 8 bases. Unmatched junction bases numbered 8, after V lost 1 base and J lost 3 bases. Per the germline V gene, CDR1 is DFQATT and CDR2 is SNEGSKA (reference sequence). The length of the CDR3 is 16 residues. The CDR3 nucleotides read TGCAGTGCTAGAGGGCCCGGGGGGGCCGGCTACAATGAGCAGTTCTTC. Protein product: CSARGPGGAGYNEQFF.

The J gene is TRBJ2-5, the V gene TRBV7-3; 14 positions match TRBD2. This CDR3 contains 18 residues. Germline-derived CDR1 and CDR2 are SGHTA and FQGTGA. J lost 0 bases, V lost 5 bases, and 8 bases had no gene match. CDR3 sequence (DNA): TGTGCCAGCAGCAAAAGGACTAGCGGGGGGCGATACCAAGAGACCCAGTACTTC. Its translation is CASSKRTSGGRYQETQYF.

This clonotype came up a few times. The V gene is TRBV20-1, the J gene TRBJ2-7; 8 bases fit TRBD1. The CDR3 has 13 amino acids. J lost 7 bases, V lost 3 bases, and 8 bases had no gene match. CDR1 is DFQATT and CDR2 is SNEGSKA in the germline V gene (reference sequence). The CDR3 DNA reads TGCAGTGCTAGGATAACAGGGGGTCCAGAGCAGTACTTC. It translates to CSARITGGPEQYF.

This clonotype was seen a handful of times. The chain is built from TRBV5-8 and TRBJ2-1; D is unresolved. This CDR3 comprises 12 residues. The ends were cut back, 8 bases at V and 2 bases at J, with 8 bases in the middle. Looked up from germline, CDR1 is SGHTS and CDR2 is YDEGEE. The CDR3 reads CARDTAYNEQFF. The CDR3 DNA sequence: TGTGCCAGAGATACCGCCTACAATGAGCAGTTCTTC.

This clonotype has more than one count but fewer than ten. The V call is TRBV6-6, the J call TRBJ2-7, with D perhaps TRBD1 (6 bases). The CDR3 runs to 14 residues. V lost 11 bases to trimming and J lost 2 bases, with 19 bases between them. Germline loops: CDR1 MNHNY, CDR2 SVGAGI (reference sequence). The CDR3, as DNA: TGTGCCTCTACACCGGACAGCGTTACCTACGAGCAGTACTTC. Its protein product is CASTPDSVTYEQYF.

V usage is TRBV6-1 and J usage is TRBJ2-7; 8 bases align to TRBD2. Trimming at V came to 6 bases and at J to 6 bases, leaving 19 bases not matched to a gene. Per germline, CDR1 MNHNS and CDR2 SASEGT. The CDR3 loop spans 17 amino acids. CDR3: CASSHTPPPGGLGEQYF. As DNA, the CDR3 is TGTGCCAGCAGCCACACCCCGCCCCCGGGAGGGTTAGGCGAGCAGTACTTC.

The count of this clonotype is one. One junction end does not reproduce the germline sequence, and a read error may be involved. The chain couples TRBV27 to TRBJ1-6; no reliable D call. CDR1 and CDR2 from the germline V gene are MNHEY and SMNVEV (reference sequence). The CDR3 consists of 17 residues. As DNA, the CDR3 is TGTGCCAGCAGTTTACACATCCCAAGCTCCTATAATTCACCCCCCCACTTT. Translating gives CASSLHIPSSYNSPPHF.